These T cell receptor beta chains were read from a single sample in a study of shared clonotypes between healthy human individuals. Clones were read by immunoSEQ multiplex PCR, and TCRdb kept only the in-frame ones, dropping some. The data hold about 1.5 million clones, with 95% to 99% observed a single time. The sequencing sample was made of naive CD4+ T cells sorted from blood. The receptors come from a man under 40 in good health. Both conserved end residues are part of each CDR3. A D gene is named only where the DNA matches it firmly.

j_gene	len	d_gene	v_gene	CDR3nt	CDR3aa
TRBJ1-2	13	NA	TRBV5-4	TGTGCCTTAAGAGGCGCGGAAGCTTATGGCTACACCTTC	CALRGAEAYGYTF
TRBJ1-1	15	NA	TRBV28	TGTGCCAGCAGTTTGGGGCCCCTCGGAGATTCTGAAGCTTTCTTT	CASSLGPLGDSEAFF
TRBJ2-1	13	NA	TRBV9	TGTGCCAGCAGCGTATATGACAACAATGAGCAGTTCTTC	CASSVYDNNEQFF
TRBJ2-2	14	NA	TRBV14	TGTGCCAGCAGGAGGGACCCGCACACCGGGGAGCTGTTTTTT	CASRRDPHTGELFF
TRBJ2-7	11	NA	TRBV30	TGTGCCTGGAGTGTACTATACGAGCAGTACTTC	CAWSVLYEQYF
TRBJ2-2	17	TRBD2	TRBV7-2	TGTGCCAGCAGCTTAGTGACTAGCGGGAAGGCTGCCGGGGAGCTGTTTTTT	CASSLVTSGKAAGELFF
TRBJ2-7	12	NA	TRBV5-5	TGTGCCAGCTCCACAGGGTCCTACGAGCAGTACTTC	CASSTGSYEQYF
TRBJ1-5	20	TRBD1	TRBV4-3	TGCGCCAGCAGCCCATCACACAGGACAGGGGGAGGGTATAGCAATCAGCCCCAGCATTTT	CASSPSHRTGGGYSNQPQHF
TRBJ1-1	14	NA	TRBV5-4	TGTGCCAGCAGCTTGGCCCAAATGAACACTGAAGCTTTCTTT	CASSLAQMNTEAFF
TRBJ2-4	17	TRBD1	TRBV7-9	TGTGCCAGCAGCTTAGCCTTCCAGGGGGCTTCCAAAAACATTCAGTACTTC	CASSLAFQGASKNIQYF
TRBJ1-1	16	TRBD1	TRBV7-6	TGTGCCAGCAGCTTAGCTTACAGGGGGTCGAACACTGAAGCTTTCTTT	CASSLAYRGSNTEAFF
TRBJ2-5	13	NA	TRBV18	TGTGCCAGCTCACCGCAGGGCCGGGAGACCCAGTACTTC	CASSPQGRETQYF
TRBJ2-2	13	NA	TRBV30	TGTGCCTGGAGTGTACGTTTGACCGGGGAGCTGTTTTTT	CAWSVRLTGELFF
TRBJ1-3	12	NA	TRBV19	TGTGCCAGTAGTATACCGGGAAACACCATATATTTT	CASSIPGNTIYF
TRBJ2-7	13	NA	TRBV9	TGTGCCAGCAGCCCAGGGGGGGTTAGCGAGCAGTACTTC	CASSPGGVSEQYF
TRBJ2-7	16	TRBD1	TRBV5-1	TGCGCCAGCAGCGGGATCCCGGGACAGGCTAACTACGAGCAGTACTTC	CASSGIPGQANYEQYF
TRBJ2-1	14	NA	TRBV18	TGTGCCAGCTCCGTTAGGGACTCCTACAATGAGCAGTTCTTC	CASSVRDSYNEQFF
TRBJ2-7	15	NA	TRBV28	TGTGCCACCCGCATCGGAGATAAGGCGACCTACGAGCAGTACTTC	CATRIGDKATYEQYF
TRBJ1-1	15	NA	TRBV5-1	TGCGCCAGCAGCTTGGGATACGGCTTGAACACTGAAGCTTTCTTT	CASSLGYGLNTEAFF
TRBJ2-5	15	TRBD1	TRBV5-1	TGCGCCAGCAGCTTTTATGGGACAGTTGAAGAGACCCAGTACTTC	CASSFYGTVEETQYF
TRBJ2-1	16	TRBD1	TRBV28	TGTGCCAGCAGTTTACCAACGGGGACAGGCAAAAATGAGCAGTTCTTC	CASSLPTGTGKNEQFF
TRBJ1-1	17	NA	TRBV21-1	TGTGCCAGCACCGCAAGGTGGACAGGGCCTGGTGGGACTGAAGCTTTCTTT	CASTARWTGPGGTEAFF
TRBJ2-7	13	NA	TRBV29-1	TGCAGCGTTGAGGTGGACAGATCCTACGAGCAGTACTTC	CSVEVDRSYEQYF